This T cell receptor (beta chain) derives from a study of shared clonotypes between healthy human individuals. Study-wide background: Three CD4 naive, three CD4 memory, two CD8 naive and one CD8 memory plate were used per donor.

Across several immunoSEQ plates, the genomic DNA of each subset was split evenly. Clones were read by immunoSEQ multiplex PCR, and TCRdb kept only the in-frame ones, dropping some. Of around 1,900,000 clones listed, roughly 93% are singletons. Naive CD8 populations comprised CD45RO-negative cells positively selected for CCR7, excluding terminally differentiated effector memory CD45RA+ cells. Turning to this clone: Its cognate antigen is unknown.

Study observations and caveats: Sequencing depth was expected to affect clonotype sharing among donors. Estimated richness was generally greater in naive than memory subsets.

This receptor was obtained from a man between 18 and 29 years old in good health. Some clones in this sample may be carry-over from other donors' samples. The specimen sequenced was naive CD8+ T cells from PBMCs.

The CDR3 sequence is CASSVRINYEQYF. The CDR3 DNA reads as TGTGCCAGCAGTGTCAGGATTAACTACGAGCAGTACTTC. V usage is TRBV6-5 and J usage is TRBJ2-7; no reliable D call. There are 13 residues in the CDR3. The V gene's germline CDR1 is MNHEY and CDR2 SVGAGI. Trimming shortened V by 5 bases and J by 3 bases, and 11 bases separated the two germline ends.